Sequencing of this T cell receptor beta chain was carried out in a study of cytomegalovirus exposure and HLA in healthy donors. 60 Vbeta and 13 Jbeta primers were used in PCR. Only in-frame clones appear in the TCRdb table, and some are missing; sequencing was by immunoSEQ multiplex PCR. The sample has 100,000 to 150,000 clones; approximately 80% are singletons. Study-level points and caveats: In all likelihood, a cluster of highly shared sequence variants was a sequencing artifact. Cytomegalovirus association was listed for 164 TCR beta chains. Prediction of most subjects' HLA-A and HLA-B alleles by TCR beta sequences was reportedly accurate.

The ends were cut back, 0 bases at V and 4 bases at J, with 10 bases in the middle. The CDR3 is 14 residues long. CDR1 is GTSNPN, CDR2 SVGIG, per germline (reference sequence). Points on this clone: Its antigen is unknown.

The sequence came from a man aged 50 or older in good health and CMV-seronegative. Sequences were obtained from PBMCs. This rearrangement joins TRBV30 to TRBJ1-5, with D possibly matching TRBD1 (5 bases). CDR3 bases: TGTGCCTGGAGTGTCCTGCAGGGTAATCAGCCCCAGCATTTT. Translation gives CAWSVLQGNQPQHF. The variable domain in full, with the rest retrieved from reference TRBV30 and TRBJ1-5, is SQTIHQWPATLVQPVGSPLSLECTVEGTSNPNLYWYRQAAGRGLQLLFYSVGIGQISSEVPQNLSASRPQDRQFILSSKKLLLSDSGFYLCAWSVLQGNQPQHFGDGTRLSIL.